The T cell receptor (beta chain) described here comes from a study of cytomegalovirus exposure and HLA in healthy donors. Study-wide results and limits: A subsequent analysis found that TCR clusters from the first cohort also tended to co-occur in the approximately 120 validation repertoires, with 90% to 95% of cluster scores above 0.

For this clone: Its antigen is not known.

CDR3 length: 16 amino acids. Per germline, CDR1 SGHVS and CDR2 FQNEAQ. The ends were cut back, 7 bases at V and 10 bases at J, with 23 bases in the middle. Some clones are missing from TCRdb's copy, which holds only in-frame ones; the method was immunoSEQ multiplex PCR. This sample has 150,000 to 200,000 clones, with roughly 84% found just once. The receptor's source is a man younger than 45 in good health and CMV-seropositive. The V gene is TRBV7-8, the J gene TRBJ2-6, with D possibly being TRBD1 (5 bases). The specimen was PBMCs. The CDR3 loop is CASNALIWGRFNVLTF. The DNA for the CDR3 is TGTGCCAGCAACGCGCTGATCTGGGGCCGGTTTAACGTCCTGACTTTC.